Listed below are T cell receptor beta chains from one sample, sequenced in a study of CD8 T cells in Susac syndrome. TCRdb re-analysed the immunoSEQ multiplex PCR reads in MiXCR, keeping a single row per CDR3 protein. The repertoire holds tens of thousands of distinct CDR3 sequences, with 85% to 95% as singletons. The sequenced sample was CD8+ T cells from PBMCs. Receptor source: a human donor with Susac syndrome. CDR3s include the opening cysteine and the closing phenylalanine or tryptophan. The order of the fields is D gene, J gene, clone size, V gene, CDR3 DNA, CDR3 protein. A D gene is named only where the DNA matches it firmly. Clone size is not always given. Where it is, it says once, few, many or a class for expanded clones.

- | TRBJ1-1 | - | TRBV11-2 | TGTGCCAGCAGGCTTGGACGGACCAACACTGAAGCTTTCTTT | CASRLGRTNTEAFF
TRBD1 | TRBJ2-7 | - | TRBV6-5 | TGTGCCAGCAGTTCCTCGACAGGGGTGTCCGAGCAGTACTTC | CASSSSTGVSEQYF
- | TRBJ2-2 | - | TRBV12-3/TRBV12-4 | TGTGCCAGCAGTTTATCCGCAGAGGGCAACACCGGGGAGCTGTTTTTT | CASSLSAEGNTGELFF
- | TRBJ2-7 | - | TRBV20-1 | TGCAGTGCTAGGGGCTCTCTTGACACCCGGATGGAGCAGTACTTC | CSARGSLDTRMEQYF
TRBD2 | TRBJ2-3 | - | TRBV4-1 | TGCGCCAGCAGCCTTGATCGCGCGGGGGGCACAGATACGCAGTATTTT | CASSLDRAGGTDTQYF
- | TRBJ2-7 | - | TRBV29-1 | TGCAGCGTTGAATTAGGGGATTCGTACGAGCAGTACTTC | CSVELGDSYEQYF
TRBD1 | TRBJ2-1 | - | TRBV6-4 | TGTGCCAGCAGTGAGATGACAGGGGGTGGCGATGAGCAGTTCTTC | CASSEMTGGGDEQFF
- | TRBJ2-6 | - | TRBV28 | TGTGCCAGCGTTAGGAGGGTTGGGGCCAACGTCCTGACTTTC | CASVRRVGANVLTF
- | TRBJ2-7 | - | TRBV30 | TGTGCCTGGAGTGTCTTCGGGGAGTCCGAGCAGTACTTC | CAWSVFGESEQYF
TRBD1 | TRBJ1-1 | - | TRBV20-1 | TGCAGTGCCCCACAGGGGATGGGTGAAGCTTTCTTT | CSAPQGMGEAFF
- | TRBJ2-1 | - | TRBV20-1 | TGCAGTGCTAGAGTCCCGAATATTAATGAGCAGTTCTTC | CSARVPNINEQFF
- | TRBJ2-7 | - | TRBV4-3 | TGCGCCAGCAGCCAAGATAAAGGGCAGGGAGGAGACGAGCAGTACTTC | CASSQDKGQGGDEQYF
- | TRBJ2-1 | once | TRBV12-3/TRBV12-4 | TGTGCCAGCCTGGGGGATGAGCAGTTCTTC | CASLGDEQFF
- | TRBJ2-5 | once | TRBV7-2 | TGTGCCAGCAGCTTAGCATTGACGGGAGTAGCAAAGACCCAGTACTTC | CASSLALTGVAKTQYF
- | TRBJ2-3 | - | TRBV6-1 | TGTGCCAGCAGCCCAGGACTTACTGTCTTCACAGATACGCAGTATTTT | CASSPGLTVFTDTQYF